The 6 T cell receptor beta chains below were found in one sample sequenced in a study of beta chain features in type 1 diabetes. Investigators reverse transcribed all isolated RNA, so they sequenced expressed TCRB transcripts. This table comes from immunoSEQ multiplex PCR, and its TCRdb copy is limited to in-frame clones, with some not included. The sample shows hundreds of thousands of clones, 15% to 19% of them seen only once. Sequencing used naive CD4+ T cells from blood. The receptors come from a man aged 18 to 30 in good health.

The chain joins TRBV2 to TRBJ2-2, with 8 bases matching TRBD2. CDR3 size: 14 residues. V lost 8 bases, J lost 4 bases, and 6 bases stayed unmatched. The germline V gene encodes CDR1 SNHLY and CDR2 FYNNEI. This CDR3 is CASHRGGSTGELFF. CDR3 nucleotides: TGTGCCAGCCACCGGGGGGGTAGCACCGGGGAGCTGTTTTTT.

This rearrangement joins TRBV7-2 to TRBJ1-3; 7 nucleotides agree with TRBD1. This CDR3 has 15 amino acids. V shed 0 bases and J 2 bases; nucleotides not matched to a gene: 1. CDR1 is SGHTA and CDR2 is FQGNSA in the germline V gene. The CDR3 DNA reads as TGTGCCAGCAGCTTAGCGCAGGGGGCTGGAAACACCATATATTTT. It encodes CASSLAQGAGNTIYF.

The rearrangement links TRBV4-3 to TRBJ2-1; D is unclear. There are 17 residues in the CDR3. V shed 0 bases and J shed 2 bases, with 14 bases lying between them. Germline V gene lookup returns CDR1 LGHNA and CDR2 YSLEER. The CDR3 DNA follows: TGCGCCAGCAGCCAAGATCTATTCCAGGCTACCTACAATGAGCAGTTCTTC. It is translated as CASSQDLFQATYNEQFF.

This sequence joins TRBV4-2 and TRBJ2-3; D is undetermined. The V gene lost 4 bases and the J gene lost 3 bases, with 5 bases spanning the gap. There are 12 residues in the CDR3. Per the germline V gene, CDR1 is LGHNA and CDR2 is YNFKEQ. As DNA, the CDR3 is TGTGCCAGCAGCCGGACGACAGATACGCAGTATTTT. Translated: CASSRTTDTQYF.

This clone was detected a few times. This rearrangement joins TRBV14 to TRBJ2-1; D is ambiguous. Germline V gene data show CDR1 as SGHDN and CDR2 as FVKESK. This CDR3 is 12 amino acids long. Trimming cost V 0 bases and J 9 bases, with 6 bases left between them. Written as DNA, the CDR3 is TGTGCCAGCAGCCAAGAGGGAAGTGAGCAGTTCTTC. Its protein is CASSQEGSEQFF.

The chain couples TRBV11-1 to TRBJ1-3, with 7 bases that match TRBD1. The CDR3 sequence is 14 residues long. Germline CDR1 reads SGHAT; CDR2 reads FQDESV (reference sequence). Trimming took 3 bases from V and 6 from J; bases not matched to a gene: 5. CDR3 sequence reads: CASSLFGTANTIYF. Written as DNA, the CDR3 is TGTGCCAGCAGCTTGTTCGGGACAGCAAACACCATATATTTT.